This TCR beta chain came from a study of beta chain features in type 1 diabetes. Findings and limits, study-wide: Individuals with type 1 diabetes displayed fewer insertions and more deletions at VDJ junctions. TCRB repertoires of naive, central memory and Treg cells appeared more similar among patients than among healthy donors.

The table lists this clone with a few counts. Its target is unknown. The isolated RNA, all of it, was reverse transcribed, so expressed TCRB transcripts were what got sequenced. Sequenced by immunoSEQ multiplex PCR; TCRdb stores in-frame clones only, minus some. The table shows around 330,000 clones, with more than 9.5% occurring only once. Donors contributed one heparinised blood draw apiece, averaging approximately 120 mL. V lost 0 bases, J lost 3 bases, and 16 bases lay in between. Per germline, CDR1 LNHNV and CDR2 YYDKDF (reference sequence). The CDR3 consists of 17 residues. This sequence originates from a woman aged 30 to 39 in good health. The chain has TRBV15 and TRBJ2-3, with TRBD1 as a possible D gene (6 bases). The sequencing input was naive CD4+ T cells from blood. The CDR3 reads CATSRDDRGGLTDTQYF. CDR3 DNA sequence: TGTGCCACCAGCAGAGATGATCGAGGGGGATTAACAGATACGCAGTATTTT. Looking up the rest from reference TRBV15 and TRBJ2-3 gives the full variable domain: DAMVIQNPRYQVTQFGKPVTLSCSQTLNHNVMYWYQQKSSQAPKLLFHYYDKDFNNEADTPDNFQSRRPNTSFCFLDIRSPGLGDTAMYLCATSRDDRGGLTDTQYFGPGTRLTVL.